This T cell receptor (beta chain) was sequenced for a study of response to subunit inactivated influenza vaccine. Germline V gene lookup returns CDR1 SGHRS and CDR2 YFSETQ. This CDR3 has 13 residues. Between the trimmed V and J ends, which lost 1 base and 7 bases, there was a span of 10 bases. This clonotype has a count of ten or more. TCRdb reprocessed the RT-PCR reads via MiXCR and lists one record per CDR3 protein. The table has hundreds of thousands of distinct CDR3 sequences, roughly 10% seen once. These data also formed part of another study, on T cells expressing NK-cell markers. That study adds: Template switching by 5'RACE with UMIs generated the TCR beta cDNA.

This sequence joins TRBV5-1 and TRBJ2-3; D gene ambiguous. This TCR was sampled from a man aged 50 to 60 who received an inactivated influenza vaccine. Sequenced material: PBMCs from blood, taken on the day of vaccination. CDR3 nucleotides: TGCGCCAGCAGCTTGAACATGGGCAATACGCAGTATTTT. It specifies CASSLNMGNTQYF.